Sequencing of this TCR beta chain was carried out in a study of tumor and adjacent non-tumor tissue in lung cancer (dated by TCRdb to 2016 to 2018). General notes on the study: By cancer type, the cohort comprised 12 to 13 adenocarcinoma patients, a couple of squamous cell carcinoma patients and 1 small cell lung cancer patient. The roughly 15 enrolled patients, of whom around 10 were men and 5 were women, were aged roughly 30 to 80 years and were diagnosed with TNM stage I to III disease. Sequencing generated a total of roughly 130 million productive TCRbeta reads, averaging around 4.3 million reads per sample. The study compared bulk TCRbeta repertoires between lung tumor tissue and matched distant non-tumor lung tissue from around 16 lung cancer patients. For each patient, one tumor sample and one normal lung sample were taken, giving roughly 30 paired specimens that underwent TCRbeta CDR3 sequencing.

A note on this clonotype: The target of this receptor is not known. Just one base apart from a much larger clone, this may be a read error.

The V and J ends are trimmed by 5 bases and 6 bases, leaving 11 bases between them. According to the germline V gene (reference sequence), CDR1 reads DFQATT and CDR2 reads SNEGSKA. From its cysteine to its phenylalanine, the CDR3 spans 12 amino acids. Here the CDR3 DNA is all that survives: 36 bases in frame from base 1. Bulk unsorted tissue served as the source for RNA extraction, and RNA quality was assessed using a NanoDrop ND-1000 and an Agilent 2100. The normal lung samples consisted of distant non-tumor tissue collected more than 3 cm from the tumor edge. Newly diagnosed lung cancer patients without prior chemotherapy who had been admitted for thoracic surgery in China between August and November 2014 were enrolled as donors. Patients with previous radiotherapy or chemotherapy, or with another concurrent cancer, were excluded from the study. Surgical tissue pieces of about 1-2.1 cm3 were preserved in RNAlater solution and were kept at -80 degrees C until use.

Findings and caveats that apply to the study as a whole: Peripheral blood was not sequenced, so blood TCRbeta repertoires in these lung cancer patients were not examined. Only approximately 14 patients were included in the cohort, and the need for larger samples and more detailed clinical data was noted by the authors. Tumor tissue showed significantly greater TCR diversity (inverse Simpson) than normal lung tissue (roughly 390 vs 170, P = 0.0075, Mann-Whitney U test). Significantly higher TCR diversity was found in younger patients, and higher tumor TCR diversity was associated with shorter overall and disease-free survival. The methods do not name the sequencing platform or mention unique molecular identifiers. The top 100 clones made up a significantly larger cumulative share of the repertoire in normal lung than in tumor tissue.

Receptor amplification or capture employed multiplex PCR. Sequenced using an Illumina HiSeq 2500. Following protocols modified from ARM-PCR, the researchers constructed TCRbeta libraries through three rounds of nested PCR with primers (Table S4). Before sequencing, PCR products of 200-500 bp were cut from the gel and purified using the QIAquick gel extraction kit. The paper's data handling went like this. Trimmomatic was used to clean the reads, FLASH merged the cleaned reads into complete CDR3 sequences, and MiTCR assigned the sequences to V(D)J germline segments. Clonal diversity was calculated as the inverse Simpson's index using VDJtools. Productive reads were defined as in-frame sequences without a premature stop codon. Through fastp at Q25 and MiXCR, TCRdb rebuilt clones from the public reads, retaining in-frame beta chains. Every entry covers one CDR3 protein and lists the most common genes and DNA from its rows. The V and J calls here are based on TCRdb, not the publication. This sample gives roughly 43,000 distinct CDR3 sequences in total; roughly 60% of them show up just once. The top ten clones comprise about 48% of the sample.

Sequencing was done on a sample of distant non-tumor lung tissue. The chain was built from TRBV20-1 and TRBJ2-1; the D gene cannot be named for sure. This TCR was recovered from a man aged 45 to 65 with non-small cell lung cancer. The DNA sequence is as follows: TGCAGTGCTGTTGGTTGCAGCAATGAGCAGTTCTTC. It translates to CSAVGCSNEQFF.